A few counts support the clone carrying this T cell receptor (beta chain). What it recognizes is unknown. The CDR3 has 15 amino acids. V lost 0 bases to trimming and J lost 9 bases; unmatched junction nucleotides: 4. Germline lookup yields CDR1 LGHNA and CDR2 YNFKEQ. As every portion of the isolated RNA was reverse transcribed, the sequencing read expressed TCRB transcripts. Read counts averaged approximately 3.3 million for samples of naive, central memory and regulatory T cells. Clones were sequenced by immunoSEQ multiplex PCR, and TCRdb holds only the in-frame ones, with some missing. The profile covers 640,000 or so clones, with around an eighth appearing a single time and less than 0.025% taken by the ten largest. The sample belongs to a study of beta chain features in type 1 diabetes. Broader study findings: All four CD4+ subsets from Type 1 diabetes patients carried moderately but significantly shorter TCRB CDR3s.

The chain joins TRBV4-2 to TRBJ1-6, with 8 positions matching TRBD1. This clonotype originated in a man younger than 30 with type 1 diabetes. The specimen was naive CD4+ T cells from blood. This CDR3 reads CASSQDPGQASPLHF. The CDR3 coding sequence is TGTGCCAGCAGCCAAGATCCGGGACAGGCTTCACCCCTCCACTTT.